A selection of T cell receptor beta chains follows, all from one sample in a study of blood T cells in healthy people across ages. TCRdb independently ran MiXCR on the 5' RACE reads; one entry per CDR3 protein. The sample consists of over 750,000 distinct CDR3 sequences, just under 25% of them appearing once. The same specimen was also included in a second study, on T cells of mothers and their children.

Sequenced: blood. The receptors come from a boy younger than 18 in good health. CDR3s include the opening cysteine and the closing phenylalanine or tryptophan. The D gene is left open where the match is weak. Rows give clone size only sometimes, using once, few, many, or a class for an expanded clone.

j_call | clone_size | v_call | d_call | cdr3_aa | cdr3_nt
TRBJ1-5 | NA | TRBV4-2 | NA | CASSQDEIQPQHF | TGTGCCAGCAGCCAAGATGAAATTCAGCCCCAGCATTTT
TRBJ2-7 | few | TRBV10-3 | NA | CAISERTDSYEQYF | TGTGCCATCAGTGAGCGGACGGACTCCTACGAGCAGTACTTC
TRBJ2-7 | NA | TRBV7-9 | NA | CASSKTSSYEQYF | TGTGCCAGCAGCAAGACGAGCTCCTACGAGCAGTACTTC
TRBJ1-6 | few | TRBV7-3 | NA | CASSFARDSPLHF | TGTGCCAGCAGCTTTGCCAGGGATTCACCCCTCCACTTT
TRBJ2-1 | NA | TRBV5-6 | TRBD2 | CASIILAGDNEQFF | TGTGCCAGCATCATACTAGCGGGAGACAATGAGCAGTTCTTC
TRBJ2-5 | NA | TRBV20-1 | NA | CSARTEYQETQYF | TGCAGTGCTAGGACGGAATACCAAGAGACCCAGTACTTC
TRBJ2-5 | NA | TRBV11-3 | TRBD1 | CASSRPDRGLGETQYF | TGTGCCAGCAGCCGCCCCGACAGGGGGCTTGGGGAGACCCAGTACTTC
TRBJ1-6 | few | TRBV18 | TRBD1 | CASSDGTGASSPLHF | TGTGCCAGCTCCGACGGGACAGGAGCTTCTTCACCCCTCCACTTT
TRBJ2-1 | once | TRBV20-1 | TRBD2 | CSARASGSSSYNEQFF | TGCAGTGCTAGAGCTAGCGGGAGTTCGTCCTACAATGAGCAGTTCTTC
TRBJ1-4 | few | TRBV21-1 | NA | CASGTGRNEKLFF | TGTGCCAGCGGGACAGGGCGAAATGAAAAACTGTTTTTT
TRBJ2-5 | NA | TRBV11-2 | NA | CASSPAGAFGSGTQYF | TGTGCCAGCAGCCCGGCGGGGGCGTTCGGATCTGGGACCCAGTACTTC
TRBJ1-5 | few | TRBV6-6 | NA | CASSYSAGNSNQPQHF | TGTGCCAGCAGTTACTCGGCAGGGAATAGCAATCAGCCCCAGCATTTT
TRBJ2-7 | NA | TRBV20-1 | NA | CSASHPAGTPEQYF | TGCAGTGCTAGCCACCCCGCAGGGACCCCTGAGCAGTACTTC
TRBJ2-4 | NA | TRBV28 | NA | CASTGRGLAKNIQYF | TGTGCCAGCACCGGACGGGGCCTGGCCAAAAACATTCAGTACTTC
TRBJ1-1 | once | TRBV7-2 | NA | CASSLGQPQNTEAFF | TGTGCCAGCAGCTTAGGACAGCCTCAGAACACTGAAGCTTTCTTT
TRBJ1-2 | NA | TRBV9 | NA | CASSRGPGGNLYGYTF | TGTGCCAGCAGCAGGGGACCCGGGGGAAACCTCTATGGCTACACCTTC
TRBJ2-7 | few | TRBV25-1 | NA | CASSGAGGSYEQYF | TGTGCCAGCAGTGGTGCCGGGGGATCCTACGAGCAGTACTTC
TRBJ1-1 | NA | TRBV19 | NA | CASSIEHSHYTEAFF | TGTGCCAGTAGTATCGAGCATTCCCACTACACTGAAGCTTTCTTT
TRBJ1-5 | NA | TRBV6-1 | TRBD1 | CASSEPTGTNQPQHF | TGTGCCAGCAGTGAACCGACAGGGACGAATCAGCCCCAGCATTTT
TRBJ2-7 | NA | TRBV29-1 | NA | CSVEGSSFSAYEQYF | TGCAGCGTTGAAGGGAGTAGCTTTAGCGCCTACGAGCAGTACTTC
TRBJ2-7 | few | TRBV15 | NA | CATSRGDPTEQYF | TGTGCCACCAGCAGAGGGGACCCCACAGAGCAGTACTTC
TRBJ2-1 | NA | TRBV29-1 | NA | CSVETGIGYNEQFF | TGCAGCGTTGAAACAGGGATAGGGTATAATGAGCAGTTCTTC
TRBJ1-2 | NA | TRBV27 | NA | CASGLRGGYGYTF | TGTGCCAGCGGATTAAGGGGCGGCTATGGCTACACCTTC
TRBJ2-1 | few | TRBV15 | NA | CATSRDYYLSSYNEQFF | TGTGCCACCAGCAGAGATTACTACCTCAGCTCCTACAATGAGCAGTTCTTC
TRBJ2-7 | NA | TRBV29-1 | TRBD1 | CSGGTGIEQYF | TGCAGCGGCGGGACAGGGATCGAGCAGTACTTC
TRBJ1-2 | NA | TRBV28 | NA | CASTGDPGVYGYTF | TGTGCCAGCACAGGCGACCCAGGGGTCTATGGCTACACCTTC
TRBJ2-7 | few | TRBV7-2 | NA | CASSPMGKAYEQYF | TGTGCCAGCAGCCCTATGGGGAAAGCCTACGAGCAGTACTTC